Listed below are T cell receptor beta chains from one sample, sequenced in a study of blood T cell repertoires in COVID-19. Using immunoSEQ multiplex PCR, the repertoire was profiled, and TCRdb retains in-frame clones only, with some absent. This table has 150,000 to 200,000 clones, 80% to 90% appearing once. The sample taken for sequencing was peripheral blood. Receptors originate from a woman in her fifties or sixties with acute or convalescent COVID-19. The conserved cysteine and the conserved F or W are not part of the CDR3 here.

>TRBJ2-7|TRBV6-6
ASSRLAGGSLTSEQY
>TRBJ1-2|TRBV27
ASSLEGASRYGYT
>TRBJ2-2|TRBV10-3
AISDQGDTGELF
>TRBJ1-5|TRBV1
TSSPNPGNQPQH
>TRBJ2-7|TRBV5-1
ASSLDGLAGVYEQY
>TRBJ1-5|TRBV27
ASRPQRGNQPQH
>TRBJ2-2|TRBV29-1
SVEDQQAGELF
>TRBJ1-6|TRBV10-1
ASTPTSSLH
>TRBJ2-1|TRBV6-1
ASSEAMSSYNEQF
>TRBJ2-7|TRBV30
AWSHRDEQY
>TRBJ1-1|TRBV28
ASSFLGAPEAF
>TRBJ1-2|TRBV11-3
ASSLGQGEIYGYT
>TRBJ2-3|TRBV4-2
ASSQARLAPDTQY
>TRBJ1-2|TRBV5-6
ASSPPGTAFYGYT
>TRBJ2-7|TRBV9
ASSVAGDRTYEQY
>TRBJ1-1|TRBV6-5
ATSVRGVGNTEAF